The present T cell receptor beta chain was sequenced within a study of PD-1 blockade in classical Hodgkin lymphoma. Repertoires were generated with immunoSEQ multiplex PCR, while TCRdb's copy carries only in-frame clones and drops some. The sample records around 13,000 clones, around nine tenths being singletons. Trimming left V 0 bases short and J 4 bases short, with 13 bases between. Germline-derived CDR1 and CDR2 are MGHRA and YSYEKL. The CDR3 loop spans 16 amino acids. Brentuximab vedotin exposure varied, and every patient relapsed after autologous stem cell transplantation. The sample here was peripheral blood mononuclear cells (PBMCs), taken at baseline. The sequence derives from a human donor with classical Hodgkin lymphoma. The J gene is TRBJ1-5, the V gene TRBV4-1; a weak D match, TRBD1 (5 bases). Here the CDR3 reads CASSQEGRGGNQPQHF. The CDR3 DNA reads TGCGCCAGCAGCCAAGAAGGGAGGGGAGGGAATCAGCCCCAGCATTTT.